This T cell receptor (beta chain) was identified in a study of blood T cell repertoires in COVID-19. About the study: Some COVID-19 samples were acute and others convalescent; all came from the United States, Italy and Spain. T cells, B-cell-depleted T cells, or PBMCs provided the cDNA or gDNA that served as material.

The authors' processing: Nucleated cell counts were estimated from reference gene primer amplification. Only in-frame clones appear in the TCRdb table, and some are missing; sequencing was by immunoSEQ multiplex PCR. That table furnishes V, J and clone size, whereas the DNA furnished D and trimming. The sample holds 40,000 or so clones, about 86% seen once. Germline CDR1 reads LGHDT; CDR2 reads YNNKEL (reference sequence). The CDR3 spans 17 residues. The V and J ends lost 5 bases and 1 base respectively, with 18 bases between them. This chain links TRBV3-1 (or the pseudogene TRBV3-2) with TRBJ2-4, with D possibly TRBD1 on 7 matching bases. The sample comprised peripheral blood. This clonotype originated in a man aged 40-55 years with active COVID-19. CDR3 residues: CASSSSTGRMAKNIQYF. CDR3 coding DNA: TGTGCCAGCAGCTCCTCGACAGGGAGGATGGCCAAAAACATTCAGTACTTC.